This TCR beta chain was documented in a study of blood T cell repertoires in COVID-19. Source study methods: The assay estimated nucleated cells by amplifying reference gene primers. This table comes from immunoSEQ multiplex PCR, and its TCRdb copy is limited to in-frame clones, with some not included. V, J and clone size were drawn from that table, and D and trimming were deduced from the DNA. The sample contains 20,000 to 25,000 clones, less than 90% of which appear only once. CDR3 length equals 15 residues. V lost 6 bases to trimming and J lost 4 bases, with 16 bases between them. The germline CDR1 and CDR2 sequences are LNHDA and SQIVND (reference sequence).

The material sequenced was peripheral blood. This chain connects TRBV19 to TRBJ2-1; no firm D call. The TCR sequence derives from a man between 35 and 55 years old with acute or convalescent COVID-19. CDR3 sequence reads: CASSLRRFYYNEQFF. CDR3 bases: TGTGCCAGTAGCTTGCGGCGGTTTTATTACAATGAGCAGTTCTTC.